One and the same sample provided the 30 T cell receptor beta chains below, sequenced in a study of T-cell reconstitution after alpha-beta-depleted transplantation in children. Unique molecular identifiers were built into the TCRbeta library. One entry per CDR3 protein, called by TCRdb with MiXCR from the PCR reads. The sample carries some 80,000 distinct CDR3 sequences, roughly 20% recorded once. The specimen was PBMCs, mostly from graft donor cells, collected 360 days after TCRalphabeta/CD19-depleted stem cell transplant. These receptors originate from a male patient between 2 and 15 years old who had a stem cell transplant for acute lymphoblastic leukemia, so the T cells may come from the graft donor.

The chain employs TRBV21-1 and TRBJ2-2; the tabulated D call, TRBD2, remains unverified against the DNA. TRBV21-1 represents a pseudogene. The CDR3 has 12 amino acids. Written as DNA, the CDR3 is TGTGCCAGTGTAGTCCCGCCCGGGGAGCTGTTTTTT. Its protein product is CASVVPPGELFF.

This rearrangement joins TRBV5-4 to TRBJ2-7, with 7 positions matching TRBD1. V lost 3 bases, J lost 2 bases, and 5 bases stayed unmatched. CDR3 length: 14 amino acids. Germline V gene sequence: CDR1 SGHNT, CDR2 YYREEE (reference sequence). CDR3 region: CASSSDRPAYEQYF. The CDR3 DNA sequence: TGTGCCAGCAGCTCGGACAGGCCCGCCTACGAGCAGTACTTC.

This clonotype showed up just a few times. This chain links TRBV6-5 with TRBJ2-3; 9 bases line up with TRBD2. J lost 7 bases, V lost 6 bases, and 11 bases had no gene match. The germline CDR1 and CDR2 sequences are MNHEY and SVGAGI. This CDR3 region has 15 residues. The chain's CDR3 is CASSSRAGGPNTQYF. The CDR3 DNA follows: TGTGCCAGCAGCTCTCGGGCGGGAGGGCCAAATACGCAGTATTTT.

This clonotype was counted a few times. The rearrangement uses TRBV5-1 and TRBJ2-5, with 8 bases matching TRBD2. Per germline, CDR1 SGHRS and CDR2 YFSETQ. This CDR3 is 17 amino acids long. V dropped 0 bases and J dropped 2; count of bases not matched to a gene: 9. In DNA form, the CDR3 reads TGCGCCAGCAGCTTGGCCGTAATAGCGGGACGGCAAGAGACCCAGTACTTC. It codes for CASSLAVIAGRQETQYF.

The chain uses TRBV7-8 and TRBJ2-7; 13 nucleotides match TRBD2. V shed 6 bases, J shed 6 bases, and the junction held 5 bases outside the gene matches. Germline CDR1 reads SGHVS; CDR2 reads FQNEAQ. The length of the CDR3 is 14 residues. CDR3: CASRWTSGRGEQYF. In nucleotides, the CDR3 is TGTGCCAGCAGATGGACTAGCGGGAGAGGCGAGCAGTACTTC.

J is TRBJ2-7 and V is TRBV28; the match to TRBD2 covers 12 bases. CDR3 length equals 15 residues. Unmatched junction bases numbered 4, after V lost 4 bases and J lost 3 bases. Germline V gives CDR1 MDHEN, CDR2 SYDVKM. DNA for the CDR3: TGTGCCAGCAGTTCGACTAGCGGGAGCTGCTACGAGCAGTACTTC. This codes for CASSSTSGSCYEQYF. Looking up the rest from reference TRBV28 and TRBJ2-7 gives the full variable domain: DVKVTQSSRYLVKRTGEKVFLECVQDMDHENMFWYRQDPGLGLRLIYFSYDVKMKEKGDIPEGYSVSREKKERFSLILESASTNQTSMYLCASSSTSGSCYEQYFGPGTRLTVT.

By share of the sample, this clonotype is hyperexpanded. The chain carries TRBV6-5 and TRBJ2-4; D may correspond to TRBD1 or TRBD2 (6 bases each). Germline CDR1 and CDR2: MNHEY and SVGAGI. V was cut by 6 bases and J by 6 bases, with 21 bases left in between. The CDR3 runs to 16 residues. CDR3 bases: TGTGCCAGCAGCGGGACCTGGGGGGCTAGCCGAAACATTCAGTACTTC. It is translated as CASSGTWGASRNIQYF.

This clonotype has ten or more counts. DNA of the CDR3: TGTGCCAGCAGTCCCGGTAGCAGGGACAGGGGCACTGAAGCTTTCTTT. Amino acid sequence: CASSPGSRDRGTEAFF. The gene calls are TRBV12-3 or TRBV12-4 and TRBJ1-1; 10 bases fit TRBD1. V gave up 5 bases and J gave up 4 bases; unmatched junction bases: 10. This CDR3 has 16 residues.

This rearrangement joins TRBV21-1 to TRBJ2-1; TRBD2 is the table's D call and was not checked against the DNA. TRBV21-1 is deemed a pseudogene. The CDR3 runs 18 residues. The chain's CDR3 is CASSKVGRSGKPKHEQFF. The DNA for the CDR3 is TGTGCCAGCAGCAAAGTCGGTCGGAGCGGGAAGCCCAAGCATGAGCAGTTCTTC.

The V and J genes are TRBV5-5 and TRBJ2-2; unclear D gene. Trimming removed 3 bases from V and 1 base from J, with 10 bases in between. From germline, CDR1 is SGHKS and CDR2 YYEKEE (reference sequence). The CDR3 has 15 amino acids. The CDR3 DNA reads TGTGCCAGCAGCTCTTCCGCAAGGAACACCGGGGAGCTGTTTTTT. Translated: CASSSSARNTGELFF.

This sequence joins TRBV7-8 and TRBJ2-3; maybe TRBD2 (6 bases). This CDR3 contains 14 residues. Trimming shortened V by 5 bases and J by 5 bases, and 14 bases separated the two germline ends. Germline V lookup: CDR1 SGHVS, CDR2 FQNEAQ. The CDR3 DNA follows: TGTGCCAGCAGCAGCCGGGACTTCGGAGATACGCAGTATTTT. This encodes CASSSRDFGDTQYF.

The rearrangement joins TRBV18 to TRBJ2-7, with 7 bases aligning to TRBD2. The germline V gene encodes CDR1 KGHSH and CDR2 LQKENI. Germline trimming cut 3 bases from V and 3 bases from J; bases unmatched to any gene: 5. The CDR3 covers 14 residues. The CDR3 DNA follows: TGTGCCAGCTCACCGGGGGGGTTATTCTACGAGCAGTACTTC. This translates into CASSPGGLFYEQYF.

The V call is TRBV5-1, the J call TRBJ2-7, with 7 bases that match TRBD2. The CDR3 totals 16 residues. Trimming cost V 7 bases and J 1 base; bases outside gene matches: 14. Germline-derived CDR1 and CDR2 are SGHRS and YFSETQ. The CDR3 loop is CASRPGLVSLSYEQYF. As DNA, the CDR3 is TGCGCCAGCCGACCTGGACTAGTTTCCCTTTCCTACGAGCAGTACTTC.

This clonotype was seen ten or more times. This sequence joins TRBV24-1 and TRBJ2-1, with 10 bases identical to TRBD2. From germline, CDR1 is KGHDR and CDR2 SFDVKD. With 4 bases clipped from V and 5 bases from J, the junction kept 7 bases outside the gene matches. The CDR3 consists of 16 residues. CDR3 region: CATSDSLAGDHNEQFF. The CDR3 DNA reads TGTGCCACCAGTGACTCTCTAGCGGGAGACCACAATGAGCAGTTCTTC.

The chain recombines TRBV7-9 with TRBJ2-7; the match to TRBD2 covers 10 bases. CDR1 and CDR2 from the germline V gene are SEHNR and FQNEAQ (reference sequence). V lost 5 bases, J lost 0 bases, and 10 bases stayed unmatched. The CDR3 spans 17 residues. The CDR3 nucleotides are TGTGCCAGCAGCCCCCTGGTACTAGCGGGATTCTCCTACGAGCAGTACTTC. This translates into CASSPLVLAGFSYEQYF. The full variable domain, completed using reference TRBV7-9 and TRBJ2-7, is DTGVSQNPRHKITKRGQNVTFRCDPISEHNRLYWYRQTLGQGPEFLTYFQNEAQLEKSRLLSDRFSAERPKGSFSTLEIQRTEQGDSAMYLCASSPLVLAGFSYEQYFGPGTRLTVT.

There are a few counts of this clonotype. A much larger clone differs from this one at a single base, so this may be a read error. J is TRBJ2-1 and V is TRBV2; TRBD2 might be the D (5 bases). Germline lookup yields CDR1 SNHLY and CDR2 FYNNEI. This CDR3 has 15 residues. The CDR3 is CARGDGRSTYSEQFF. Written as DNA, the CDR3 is TGTGCCAGGGGAGATGGGAGAAGTACGTACAGTGAGCAGTTCTTC.

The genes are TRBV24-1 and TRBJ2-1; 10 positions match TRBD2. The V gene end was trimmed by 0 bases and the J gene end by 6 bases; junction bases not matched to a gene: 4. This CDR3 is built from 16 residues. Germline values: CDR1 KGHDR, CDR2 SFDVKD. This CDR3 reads CATSDLGLAGANEQFF. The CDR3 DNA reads TGTGCCACCAGTGATTTGGGGCTAGCGGGAGCCAATGAGCAGTTCTTC.

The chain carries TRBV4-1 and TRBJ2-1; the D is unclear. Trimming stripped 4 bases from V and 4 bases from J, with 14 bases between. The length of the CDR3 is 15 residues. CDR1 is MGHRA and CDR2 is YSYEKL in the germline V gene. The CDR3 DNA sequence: TGCGCCAGCAGCCCCGGTTTGGTTAAGTACAATGAGCAGTTCTTC. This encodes CASSPGLVKYNEQFF.

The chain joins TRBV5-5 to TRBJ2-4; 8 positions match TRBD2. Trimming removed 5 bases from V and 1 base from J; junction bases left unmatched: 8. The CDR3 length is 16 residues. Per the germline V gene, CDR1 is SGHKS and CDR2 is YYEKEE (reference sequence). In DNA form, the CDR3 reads TGTGCCAGCAGTCTTAGCGGGATACTGGCCAAAAACATTCAGTACTTC. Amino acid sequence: CASSLSGILAKNIQYF.

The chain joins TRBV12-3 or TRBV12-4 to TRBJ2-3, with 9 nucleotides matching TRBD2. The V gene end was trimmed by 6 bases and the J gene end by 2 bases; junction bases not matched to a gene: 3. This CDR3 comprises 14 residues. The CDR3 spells CASRASGNTDTQYF. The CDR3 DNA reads TGTGCCAGCAGAGCTAGCGGGAACACAGATACGCAGTATTTT.

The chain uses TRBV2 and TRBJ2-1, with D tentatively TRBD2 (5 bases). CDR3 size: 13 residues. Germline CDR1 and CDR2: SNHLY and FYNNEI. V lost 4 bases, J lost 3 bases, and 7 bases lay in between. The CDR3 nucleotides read TGTGCCAGCAGTGTGAGGGACTACAATGAGCAGTTCTTC. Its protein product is CASSVRDYNEQFF. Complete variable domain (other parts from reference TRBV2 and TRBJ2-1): EPEVTQTPSHQVTQMGQEVILRCVPISNHLYFYWYRQILGQKVEFLVSFYNNEISEKSEIFDDQFSVERPDGSNFTLKIRSTKLEDSAMYFCASSVRDYNEQFFGPGTRLTVL.

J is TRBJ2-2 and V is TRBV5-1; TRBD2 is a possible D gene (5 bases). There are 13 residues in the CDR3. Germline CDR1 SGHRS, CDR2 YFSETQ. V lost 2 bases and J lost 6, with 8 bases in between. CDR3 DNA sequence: TGCGCCAGCAGCTTAGCGGTATCCGGGGAGCTGTTTTTT. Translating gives CASSLAVSGELFF.

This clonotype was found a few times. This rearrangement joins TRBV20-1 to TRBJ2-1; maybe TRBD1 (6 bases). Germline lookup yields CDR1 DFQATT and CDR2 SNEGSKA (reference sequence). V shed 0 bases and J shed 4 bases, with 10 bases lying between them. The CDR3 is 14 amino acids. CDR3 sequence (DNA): TGCAGTGCTAGAGACAGGGGTGCGTACAATGAGCAGTTCTTC. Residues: CSARDRGAYNEQFF.

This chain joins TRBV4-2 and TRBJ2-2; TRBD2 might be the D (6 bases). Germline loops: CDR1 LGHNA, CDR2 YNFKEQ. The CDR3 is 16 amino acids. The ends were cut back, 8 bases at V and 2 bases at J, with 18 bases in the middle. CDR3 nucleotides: TGTGCCAGCGGCCCTGGGCGGGCGGGAAACACCGGGGAGCTGTTTTTT. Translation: CASGPGRAGNTGELFF.

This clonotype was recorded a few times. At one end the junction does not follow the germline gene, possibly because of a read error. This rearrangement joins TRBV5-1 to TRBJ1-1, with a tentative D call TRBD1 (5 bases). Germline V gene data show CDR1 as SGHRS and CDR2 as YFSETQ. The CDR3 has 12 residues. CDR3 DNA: TGCGCCAGCAGCTTGGACCCGGGGGAAGGTTTCTTT. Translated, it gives CASSLDPGEGFF.

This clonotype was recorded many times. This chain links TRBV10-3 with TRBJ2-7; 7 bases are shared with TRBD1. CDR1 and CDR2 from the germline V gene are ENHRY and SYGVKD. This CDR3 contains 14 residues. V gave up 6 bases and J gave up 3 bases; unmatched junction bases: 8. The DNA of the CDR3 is TGTGCCATCAGCCTAGACAGGGCGAGCTACGAGCAGTACTTC. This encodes CAISLDRASYEQYF.

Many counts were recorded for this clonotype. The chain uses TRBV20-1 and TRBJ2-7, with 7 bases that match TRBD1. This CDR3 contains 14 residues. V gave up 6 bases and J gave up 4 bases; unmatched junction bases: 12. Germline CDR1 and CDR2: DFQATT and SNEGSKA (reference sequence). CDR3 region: CSARQTGPLYEQYF. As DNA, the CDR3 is TGCAGTGCAAGACAGACAGGGCCCCTTTACGAGCAGTACTTC.

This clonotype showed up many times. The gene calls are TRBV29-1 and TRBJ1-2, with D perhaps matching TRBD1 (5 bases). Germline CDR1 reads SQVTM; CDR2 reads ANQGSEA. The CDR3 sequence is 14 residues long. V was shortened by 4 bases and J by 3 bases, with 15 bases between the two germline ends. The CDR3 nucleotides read TGCAGCGTTGTTGTCCCCGGGGGGGACTATGGCTACACCTTC. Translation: CSVVVPGGDYGYTF.

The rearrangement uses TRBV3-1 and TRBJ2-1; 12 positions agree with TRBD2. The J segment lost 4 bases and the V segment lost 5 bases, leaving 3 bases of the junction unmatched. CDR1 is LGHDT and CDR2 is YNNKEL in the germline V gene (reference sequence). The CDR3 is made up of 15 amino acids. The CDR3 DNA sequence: TGTGCCAGCAGCATTGGACTAGCGGGGTACAATGAGCAGTTCTTC. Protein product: CASSIGLAGYNEQFF.

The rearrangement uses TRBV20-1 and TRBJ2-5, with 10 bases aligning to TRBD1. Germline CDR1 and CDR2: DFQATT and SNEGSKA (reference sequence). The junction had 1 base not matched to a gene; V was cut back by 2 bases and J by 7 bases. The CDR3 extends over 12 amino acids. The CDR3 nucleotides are TGCAGTGCTAGACGGGACAGGGGGACCCAGTACTTC. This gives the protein CSARRDRGTQYF.